This TCR beta chain was sequenced for a study of cytomegalovirus exposure and HLA in healthy donors. PCR primers comprised 60 Vbeta and 13 Jbeta primers. The table came from immunoSEQ multiplex PCR; TCRdb's copy has only in-frame clones and leaves some out. Found here are approximately 110,000 clones, approximately 80% of them singletons; the top ten hold around 0.24%. In regard to this clone: Its antigen is as yet unknown.

This CDR3 is built from 15 residues. CDR1 and CDR2 (germline): MNHEY, SMNVEV (reference sequence). Germline trimming cut 8 bases from V and 2 bases from J; bases unmatched to any gene: 6. The study's findings and limits: Productive status was seen about 87% or about 30% of the time for most TCR beta V segments in an earlier analysis.

Material for sequencing was PBMCs. The TCR was taken from a man aged 45-60 years in good health and CMV-seronegative. The V call is TRBV27, the J call TRBJ2-3; 11 bases align to TRBD2. The DNA of the CDR3 is TGTGCCAGCGTTGTTAGCGGGAGGGCCACAGATACGCAGTATTTT. This codes for CASVVSGRATDTQYF.